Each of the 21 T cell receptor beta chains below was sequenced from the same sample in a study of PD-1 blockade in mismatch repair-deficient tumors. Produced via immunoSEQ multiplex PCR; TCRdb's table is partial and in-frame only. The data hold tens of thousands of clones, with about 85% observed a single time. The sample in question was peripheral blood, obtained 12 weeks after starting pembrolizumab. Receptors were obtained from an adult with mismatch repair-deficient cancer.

The CDR3 loop reads CASSQALEETQYF. In DNA form, the CDR3 reads TGTGCCAGCAGCCAAGCACTAGAAGAGACCCAGTACTTC. J is TRBJ2-5 and V is TRBV4-2; perhaps TRBD2 as D (5 bases). Germline-derived CDR1 and CDR2 are LGHNA and YNFKEQ. The V end was cut by 1 base, the J end by 3 bases, with 6 bases between. CDR3 size: 13 residues.

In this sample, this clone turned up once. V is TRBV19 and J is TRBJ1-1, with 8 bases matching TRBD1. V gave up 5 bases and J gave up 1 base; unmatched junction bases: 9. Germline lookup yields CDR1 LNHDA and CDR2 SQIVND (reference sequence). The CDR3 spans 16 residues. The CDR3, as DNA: TGTGCCAGTAGTCCGATTGGCAGGGGGCGGAACACTGAAGCTTTCTTT. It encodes CASSPIGRGRNTEAFF.

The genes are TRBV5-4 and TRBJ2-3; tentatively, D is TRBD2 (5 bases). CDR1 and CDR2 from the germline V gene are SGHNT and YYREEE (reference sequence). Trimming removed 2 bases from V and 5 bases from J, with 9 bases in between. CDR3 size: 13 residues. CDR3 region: CASSFGVLDTQYF. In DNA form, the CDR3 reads TGTGCCAGCAGCTTCGGGGTACTAGATACGCAGTATTTT.

CDR3: CASSHGKRTSFDEQFF. Written as DNA, the CDR3 is TGTGCCAGCAGCCACGGTAAGCGGACTAGCTTTGATGAGCAGTTCTTC. The chain couples TRBV14 to TRBJ2-1, with TRBD2 matching 8 bases. Trimming at V came to 3 bases and at J to 8 bases, leaving 12 bases not matched to a gene. The germline V gene encodes CDR1 SGHDN and CDR2 FVKESK. The CDR3 has 16 residues.

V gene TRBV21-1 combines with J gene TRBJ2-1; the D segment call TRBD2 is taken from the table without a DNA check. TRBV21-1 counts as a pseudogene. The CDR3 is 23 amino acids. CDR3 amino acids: CASSSRRANGGIMTAGRGCEQFF. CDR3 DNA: TGTGCCAGCAGCTCCCGACGAGCCAACGGCGGGATAATGACAGCGGGGAGGGGTTGTGAGCAGTTCTTC.

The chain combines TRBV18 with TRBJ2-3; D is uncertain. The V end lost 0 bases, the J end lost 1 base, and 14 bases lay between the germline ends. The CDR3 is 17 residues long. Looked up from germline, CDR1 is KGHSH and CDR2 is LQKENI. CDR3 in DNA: TGTGCCAGCTCACCACCGGTAGCCGAACGCGGCACAGATACGCAGTATTTT. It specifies CASSPPVAERGTDTQYF.

The CDR3 loop is CASSPRAGSNEQFF. The CDR3 region has the DNA TGTGCCAGCAGCCCGAGGGCCGGATCAAATGAGCAGTTCTTC. The J gene is TRBJ2-1, the V gene TRBV7-2; possibly TRBD2 for D (5 bases). Germline V gives CDR1 SGHTA, CDR2 FQGNSA. This CDR3 contains 14 residues. The V end lost 5 bases, the J end lost 7 bases, and 15 bases lay between the germline ends.

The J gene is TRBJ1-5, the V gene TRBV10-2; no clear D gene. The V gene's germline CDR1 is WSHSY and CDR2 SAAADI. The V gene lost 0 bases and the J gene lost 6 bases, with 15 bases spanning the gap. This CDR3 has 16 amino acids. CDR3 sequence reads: CASSESIRPTGQPQHF. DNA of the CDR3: TGCGCCAGCAGTGAGTCGATCCGGCCCACCGGTCAGCCCCAGCATTTT.

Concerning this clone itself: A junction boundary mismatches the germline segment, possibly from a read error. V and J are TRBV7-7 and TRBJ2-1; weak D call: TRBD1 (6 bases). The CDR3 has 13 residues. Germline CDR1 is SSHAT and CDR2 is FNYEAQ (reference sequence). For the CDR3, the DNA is TGTGCTAGCAGCGCGAACAGGGACAATGAGCAGTTCTTC. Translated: CASSANRDNEQFF.

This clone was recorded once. CDR3 nucleotides: TGTGCCAGTTCCGGGGGTCCTTCTAATGAAAAACTGTTTTTT. Translation: CASSGGPSNEKLFF. The rearrangement joins TRBV7-8 to TRBJ1-4; a weak D match, TRBD1 (5 bases). The CDR3 is 14 residues long. CDR1 is SGHVS and CDR2 is FQNEAQ in the germline V gene. The V end lost 9 bases, the J end lost 3 bases, and 14 bases lay between the germline ends.

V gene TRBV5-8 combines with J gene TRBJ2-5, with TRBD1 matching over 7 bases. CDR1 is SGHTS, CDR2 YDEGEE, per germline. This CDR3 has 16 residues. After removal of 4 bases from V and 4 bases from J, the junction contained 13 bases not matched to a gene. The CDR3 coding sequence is TGTGCCAGCAGCCCCCTGGGACAGCCCGAAGGAGAGACCCAGTACTTC. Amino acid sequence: CASSPLGQPEGETQYF.

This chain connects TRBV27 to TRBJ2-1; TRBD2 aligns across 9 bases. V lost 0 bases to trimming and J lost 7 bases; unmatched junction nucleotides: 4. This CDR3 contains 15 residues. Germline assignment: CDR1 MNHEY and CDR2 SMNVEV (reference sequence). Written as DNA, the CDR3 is TGTGCCAGCAGTTTATCGGCGGGAGGGGTTAATGAGCAGTTCTTC. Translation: CASSLSAGGVNEQFF.

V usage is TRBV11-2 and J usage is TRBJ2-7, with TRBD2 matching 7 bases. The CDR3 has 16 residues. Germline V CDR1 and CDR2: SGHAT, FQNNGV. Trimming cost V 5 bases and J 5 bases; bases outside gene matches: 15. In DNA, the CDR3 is TGTGCCAGCAGCCACATATACCAGGGTGGGGGGGACGAGCAGTACTTC. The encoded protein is CASSHIYQGGGDEQYF.

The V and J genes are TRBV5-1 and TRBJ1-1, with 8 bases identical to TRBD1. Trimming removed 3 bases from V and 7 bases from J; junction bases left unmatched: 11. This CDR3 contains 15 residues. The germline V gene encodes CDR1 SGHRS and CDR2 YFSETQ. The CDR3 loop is CASSYGQGGRSEAFF. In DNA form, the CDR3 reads TGCGCCAGCAGCTACGGACAGGGAGGAAGGAGTGAAGCTTTCTTT.

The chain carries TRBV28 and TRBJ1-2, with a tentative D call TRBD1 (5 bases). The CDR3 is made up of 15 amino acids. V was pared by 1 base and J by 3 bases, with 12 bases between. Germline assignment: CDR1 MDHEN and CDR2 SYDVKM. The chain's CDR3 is CASSLSGTVYYGYTF. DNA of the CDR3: TGTGCCAGCAGTTTATCCGGGACGGTTTACTATGGCTACACCTTC.

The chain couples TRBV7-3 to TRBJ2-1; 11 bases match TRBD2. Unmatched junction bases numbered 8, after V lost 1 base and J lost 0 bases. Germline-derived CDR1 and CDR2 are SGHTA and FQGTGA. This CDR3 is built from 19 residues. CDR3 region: CASSLMGGTSGGSYNEQFF. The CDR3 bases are TGTGCCAGCAGCTTAATGGGGGGGACTAGCGGAGGCTCCTACAATGAGCAGTTCTTC.

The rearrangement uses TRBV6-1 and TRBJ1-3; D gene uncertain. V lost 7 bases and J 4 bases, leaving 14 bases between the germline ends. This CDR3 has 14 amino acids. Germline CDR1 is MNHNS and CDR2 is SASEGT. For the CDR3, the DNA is TGTGCCAGCAAACGAAAAGCGAGCGGAAACACCATATATTTT. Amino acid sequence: CASKRKASGNTIYF.

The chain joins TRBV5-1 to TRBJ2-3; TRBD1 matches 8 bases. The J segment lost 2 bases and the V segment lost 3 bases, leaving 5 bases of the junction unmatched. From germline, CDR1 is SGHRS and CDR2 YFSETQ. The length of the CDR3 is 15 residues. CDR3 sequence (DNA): TGCGCCAGCAGCTCGGACAGGGACCCCACAGATACGCAGTATTTT. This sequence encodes CASSSDRDPTDTQYF.

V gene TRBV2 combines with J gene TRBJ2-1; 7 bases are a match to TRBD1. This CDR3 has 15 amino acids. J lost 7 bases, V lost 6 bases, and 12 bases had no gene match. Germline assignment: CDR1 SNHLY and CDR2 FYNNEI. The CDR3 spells CASSAGTVGRNEQFF. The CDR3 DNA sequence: TGTGCCAGCAGCGCCGGGACAGTGGGTCGAAATGAGCAGTTCTTC.

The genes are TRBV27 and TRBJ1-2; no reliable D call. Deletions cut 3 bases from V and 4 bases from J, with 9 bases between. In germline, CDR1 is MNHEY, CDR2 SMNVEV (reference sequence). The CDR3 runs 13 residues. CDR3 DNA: TGTGCCAGCAGTTTTGCATCGGGCTATGGCTACACCTTC. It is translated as CASSFASGYGYTF.

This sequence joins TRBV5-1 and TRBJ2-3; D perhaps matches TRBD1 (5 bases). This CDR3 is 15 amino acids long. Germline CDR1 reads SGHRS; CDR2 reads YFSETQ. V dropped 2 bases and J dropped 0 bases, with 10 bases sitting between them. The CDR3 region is CASSFLGASTDTQYF. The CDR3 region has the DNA TGCGCCAGCAGCTTCCTAGGGGCTAGCACAGATACGCAGTATTTT.